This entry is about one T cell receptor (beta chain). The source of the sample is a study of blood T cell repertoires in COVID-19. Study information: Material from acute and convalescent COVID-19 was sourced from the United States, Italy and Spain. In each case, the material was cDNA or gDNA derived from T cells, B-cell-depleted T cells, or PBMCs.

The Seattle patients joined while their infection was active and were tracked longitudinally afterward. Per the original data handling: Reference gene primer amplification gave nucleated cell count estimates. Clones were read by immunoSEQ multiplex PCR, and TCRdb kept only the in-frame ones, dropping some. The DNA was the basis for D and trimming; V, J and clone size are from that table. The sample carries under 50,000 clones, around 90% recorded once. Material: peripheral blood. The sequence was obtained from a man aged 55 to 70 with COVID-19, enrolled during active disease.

Here the CDR3 reads CASSGLAGGSGEQFF. CDR3 nucleotides: TGTGCCAGCAGCGGACTAGCGGGAGGGAGTGGTGAGCAGTTCTTC. This rearrangement joins TRBV14 to TRBJ2-1; 15 bases map to TRBD2. The CDR3 contains 15 residues. Looked up from germline, CDR1 is SGHDN and CDR2 is FVKESK. Unmatched junction bases numbered 5, after V lost 5 bases and J lost 9 bases.